What follows are 14 T cell receptor beta chains derived from one specimen sequenced in a study of early T cells in non-severe SARS-CoV-2 infection. TCRdb independently ran MiXCR on the 5' RACE reads; one entry per CDR3 protein. The data hold 35,000 to 45,000 distinct CDR3 sequences, with roughly 6% observed a single time. The source was whole blood, collected at baseline. These receptors came from an adult who was a healthcare worker with PCR-confirmed SARS-CoV-2 infection or an uninfected control (not recorded which).

This clonotype has ten or more counts. The V call is TRBV7-3, the J call TRBJ2-1; TRBD2 matches at 14 bases. V lost 4 bases to trimming and J lost 9 bases; unmatched junction nucleotides: 5. Germline V gene lookup returns CDR1 SGHTA and CDR2 FQGTGA. This CDR3 has 15 residues. CDR3 nucleotides: TGTGCCAGCAGCTACGGACTAGCGGGGGGCGGTGAGCAGTTCTTC. Its protein is CASSYGLAGGGEQFF.

The sample holds a few counts of this clonotype. V gene TRBV6-5 combines with J gene TRBJ2-7, with a tentative D call TRBD2 (6 bases). CDR1 MNHEY and CDR2 SVGAGI come from the germline V gene. The CDR3 sequence is 14 residues long. Trimming removed 6 bases at V and 2 bases at J, with 14 bases between. CDR3 residues: CASSPRDSAYEQYF. The CDR3 DNA follows: TGTGCCAGCAGCCCCCGGGACTCAGCCTACGAGCAGTACTTC.

The CDR3 is CASSRGAASEAFF. The CDR3, as DNA: TGTGCCAGCAGCAGGGGGGCAGCGTCTGAAGCTTTCTTT. V and J are TRBV11-2 and TRBJ1-1; possibly TRBD1 for D (6 bases). V lost 5 bases, J lost 6 bases, and 13 bases lay in between. The CDR3 runs 13 residues. CDR1 and CDR2 (germline): SGHAT, FQNNGV.

This clonotype was counted a single time. A read error is possible here, since a much larger clone lies one base away. The chain combines TRBV11-3 with TRBJ1-1; 7 nucleotides line up with TRBD1. Per the germline V gene, CDR1 is SGHNT and CDR2 is YENEEA. This CDR3 has 14 amino acids. The DNA of the CDR3 is TGTGCCGGCAGCCCCCGGAGGGGGCATACTGAAGCTTTCTTT. Its protein is CAGSPRRGHTEAFF.

Note on this clonotype: A single base separates this from a much larger clone, so it may be a read error. The rearrangement uses TRBV7-9 and TRBJ2-7; D could derive from TRBD1 or TRBD2 (6 bases each). The germline CDR1 and CDR2 sequences are SEHNR and FQNEAQ (reference sequence). Trimming took off 10 bases at V and 5 bases at J, with 21 bases between the two ends. CDR3 size: 14 residues. The CDR3 loop is CANRPATGAHEQYF. CDR3 DNA: TGTGCCAACAGACCAGCCACGGGGGCCCACGAGCAGTACTTC.

In its sample, this clonotype was seen many times. The gene calls are TRBV10-2 and TRBJ2-3; 8 nucleotides align to TRBD2. Germline CDR1 is WSHSY and CDR2 is SAAADI. V was pared by 4 bases and J by 6 bases, with 15 bases of the junction left unmatched. The CDR3 totals 17 residues. The chain's CDR3 is CASSGDPRVAGWDTQYF. The CDR3 bases are TGCGCCAGCAGTGGAGACCCCCGAGTAGCGGGGTGGGATACGCAGTATTTT.

In this sample, this clonotype turned up a few times. The chain recombines TRBV6-1 with TRBJ2-7; 8 bases map to TRBD1. This CDR3 comprises 14 residues. V shed 4 bases and J 5 bases; nucleotides not matched to a gene: 7. Germline CDR1 and CDR2: MNHNS and SASEGT. The CDR3 DNA is TGTGCCAGCAGTGTAGGACAGGGTGTCGACGAGCAGTACTTC. Translating it yields CASSVGQGVDEQYF.

This clonotype came up a few times. The CDR3 nucleotides read TGTGCCAGCAGTTTATTTGCCGATAGCAATCAGCCCCAGCATTTT. Amino acids: CASSLFADSNQPQHF. The chain employs TRBV12-3 or TRBV12-4 and TRBJ1-5; no reliable D call. This CDR3 is 15 amino acids long. V was trimmed by 2 bases and J by 0 bases, leaving 8 bases between them.

This clonotype was observed at least ten times. V usage is TRBV28 and J usage is TRBJ2-5, with D perhaps matching TRBD1 (7 bases). There are 14 residues in the CDR3. Deletions cut 5 bases from V and 5 bases from J, with 15 bases between. The germline CDR1 and CDR2 sequences are MDHEN and SYDVKM. CDR3 amino acids: CASSLPAGGETQYF. The CDR3 DNA reads TGTGCCAGCAGTCTCCCTGCAGGGGGGGAGACCCAGTACTTC. The full variable domain, with the rest looked up from reference TRBV28 and TRBJ2-5, is DVKVTQSSRYLVKRTGEKVFLECVQDMDHENMFWYRQDPGLGLRLIYFSYDVKMKEKGDIPEGYSVSREKKERFSLILESASTNQTSMYLCASSLPAGGETQYFGPGTRLLVL.

This clonotype showed up many times. The chain couples TRBV3-1 to TRBJ2-4; TRBD2 is a possible D gene (6 bases). With 4 bases removed from V and 0 bases from J, the gap between germline ends came to 13 bases. Germline V lookup: CDR1 LGHDT, CDR2 YNNKEL (reference sequence). CDR3 size: 16 residues. CDR3 protein: CASSPGLPGAKNIQYF. DNA of the CDR3: TGTGCCAGCAGCCCGGGACTGCCGGGAGCCAAAAACATTCAGTACTTC.

This clonotype was recorded many times. This chain links TRBV5-6 with TRBJ1-5; TRBD1 is a possible D gene (6 bases). CDR3 length equals 16 residues. The V and J ends lost 4 bases and 0 bases respectively, with 14 bases between them. CDR1 and CDR2 (germline): SGHDT, YYEEEE. CDR3 DNA: TGTGCCAGCAGCCGCCGGACAGAGCGTAGCAATCAGCCCCAGCATTTT. It encodes CASSRRTERSNQPQHF.

This clonotype was picked up many times. CDR3 in DNA: TGTGCCAGCAGTAGTCCGGGACGTTTCTATGGCTACACCTTC. Its protein product is CASSSPGRFYGYTF. This chain uses TRBV28 with TRBJ1-2, with D maybe TRBD1 (5 bases). This CDR3 spans 14 amino acids. V was pared by 5 bases and J by 4 bases, with 14 bases between. Germline V gene data show CDR1 as MDHEN and CDR2 as SYDVKM.

Only a few counts were recorded for this clonotype. The rearrangement uses TRBV20-1 and TRBJ1-2, with 7 bases identical to TRBD1. V lost 6 bases to trimming and J lost 2 bases; unmatched junction nucleotides: 9. Per the germline V gene, CDR1 is DFQATT and CDR2 is SNEGSKA (reference sequence). The CDR3 loop spans 14 amino acids. The CDR3 sequence: CSAQGRQGNYGYTF. In DNA form, the CDR3 reads TGCAGTGCCCAGGGGAGACAGGGCAACTATGGCTACACCTTC.

This clonotype was detected a few times. The rearrangement links TRBV29-1 to TRBJ2-7; the D call may be TRBD1 or TRBD2 (5 bases each). CDR3 size: 12 residues. The V end was cut by 6 bases, the J end by 1 base, with 10 bases between. Germline CDR1 is SQVTM and CDR2 is ANQGSEA. The CDR3 here is CSVAGTSYEQYF. Here the CDR3 DNA reads TGCAGCGTCGCCGGGACGTCCTACGAGCAGTACTTC.